This is a list of T cell receptor beta chains from one sample in a study of shared clonotypes between healthy human individuals. TCRdb keeps only in-frame clones here, not all; method: immunoSEQ multiplex PCR. The sample has over 2 million clones, about 95% seen once. Sequencing was carried out using naive CD8+ T cells sorted from blood. The source of these receptors is a man aged 18 to 30 in good health. Both conserved end residues are part of each CDR3. Fields, in order: V gene, CDR3 protein.

v_call: TRBV6-1
cdr3_aa: CASSEWTEGTEAFF

v_call: TRBV15
cdr3_aa: CATSRDVGLAVEQYF

v_call: TRBV5-8
cdr3_aa: CASSAYEQYF

v_call: TRBV2
cdr3_aa: CASRVDSSSYNEQFF

v_call: TRBV28
cdr3_aa: CASRTRGFYEQYF

v_call: TRBV5-5
cdr3_aa: CASSLVSLSYGYTF

v_call: TRBV4-1
cdr3_aa: CASSQQGGEVRLF

v_call: TRBV4-3
cdr3_aa: CASSQGVSFNEQFF

v_call: TRBV28
cdr3_aa: CASSSPTGSETQYF

v_call: TRBV27
cdr3_aa: CASSLSGTYGYTF

v_call: TRBV11-3
cdr3_aa: CASSKYRGGYSNQPQHF

v_call: TRBV11-3
cdr3_aa: CASSLALSYEQYF

v_call: TRBV29-1
cdr3_aa: CSVGHDREYSNQPQHF

v_call: TRBV7-2
cdr3_aa: CASSAYQGAETQYF

v_call: TRBV10-3
cdr3_aa: CAISELPGTPPQYF

v_call: TRBV6-5
cdr3_aa: CASSYSVQGTEAFF

v_call: TRBV6-6
cdr3_aa: CASSYSTGALGEQYF

v_call: TRBV7-2
cdr3_aa: CASSLGDSSEQYF

v_call: TRBV5-6
cdr3_aa: CASSLQGTVTEAFF

v_call: TRBV2
cdr3_aa: CASSGTSGEYNEQFF